Below, 18 T cell receptor beta chains from the same sample are listed, as sequenced in a study of shared clonotypes between healthy human individuals. TCRdb keeps only in-frame clones here, not all; method: immunoSEQ multiplex PCR. The repertoire holds 450,000 to 500,000 clones, with around four fifths as singletons. Sequences were obtained from PBMCs. Source of these receptors: a woman aged 40 to 50 in good health. Some clones in this sample may be carry-over from other donors' samples.

V is TRBV28 and J is TRBJ2-1; 8 bases are shared with TRBD2. The CDR3 runs to 14 residues. CDR1 is MDHEN and CDR2 is SYDVKM in the germline V gene. Trimming cost V 5 bases and J 3 bases; bases outside gene matches: 3. The CDR3 DNA follows: TGTGCCAGCAGTACTAGCGGATTCTACAATGAGCAGTTCTTC. Its protein product is CASSTSGFYNEQFF. Drawing the rest from reference TRBV28 and TRBJ2-1, the complete variable domain is DVKVTQSSRYLVKRTGEKVFLECVQDMDHENMFWYRQDPGLGLRLIYFSYDVKMKEKGDIPEGYSVSREKKERFSLILESASTNQTSMYLCASSTSGFYNEQFFGPGTRLTVL.

The chain links TRBV28 to TRBJ1-1, with 8 nucleotides matching TRBD1. The germline V gene has CDR1 MDHEN and CDR2 SYDVKM. V gave up 7 bases and J gave up 4 bases; unmatched junction bases: 5. The CDR3 has 13 amino acids. The CDR3 bases are TGTGCCAGCAAGACAGGGGCAGGCACTGAAGCTTTCTTT. Protein sequence: CASKTGAGTEAFF.

The rearrangement links TRBV6-6 to TRBJ2-7, with D perhaps matching TRBD2 (6 bases). CDR1 is MNHNY, CDR2 SVGAGI, per germline (reference sequence). V was clipped by 0 bases and J by 2 bases, with 14 bases between them. There are 16 residues in the CDR3. CDR3: CASSYSRVAEAYEQYF. DNA for the CDR3: TGTGCCAGCAGTTACTCGAGGGTAGCGGAGGCCTACGAGCAGTACTTC.

The V gene is TRBV19, the J gene TRBJ2-6; a possible D gene is TRBD1 (6 bases). In germline, CDR1 is LNHDA, CDR2 SQIVND (reference sequence). This CDR3 has 17 amino acids. V was cut by 3 bases and J by 3 bases, with 15 bases left in between. The CDR3, as DNA: TGTGCCAGTAGTATTCCTTTGGGGGCGGGTGGGGCCAACGTCCTGACTTTC. Translated: CASSIPLGAGGANVLTF.

Comments on this clone: The same CDR3 also results from other DNA sequences found in this sample. The chain joins TRBV18 to TRBJ2-3; tentatively, D is TRBD1 or TRBD2 (6 bases each). The CDR3 is 12 amino acids. Germline V gives CDR1 KGHSH, CDR2 LQKENI. The V gene lost 3 bases and the J gene lost 9 bases, with 10 bases spanning the gap. CDR3: CASSPPGGTQYF. The CDR3 DNA reads as TGTGCCAGCTCACCTCCCGGGGGCACGCAGTATTTT.

The DNA for the CDR3 is TGTGCCAGCAGTTTCCTCGGGCAGGCCGGGGTCAATGAGCAGTTCTTC. Translation: CASSFLGQAGVNEQFF. The rearrangement uses TRBV6-6 and TRBJ2-1, with a weak D call TRBD2 (5 bases). The CDR3 has 16 residues. V lost 4 bases and J lost 6, with 19 bases in between. Germline assignment: CDR1 MNHNY and CDR2 SVGAGI (reference sequence).

This chain joins TRBV10-3 and TRBJ2-3, with 9 positions matching TRBD2. The CDR3 is 17 amino acids. The ends lost 0 bases at V and 6 bases at J; junction bases unmatched: 10. Germline V gene data show CDR1 as ENHRY and CDR2 as SYGVKD. The CDR3 coding sequence is TGTGCCATCAGTGAGTCGAAGGCGGGAGGGCCTGGGGATACGCAGTATTTT. It encodes CAISESKAGGPGDTQYF.

The chain combines TRBV5-4 with TRBJ1-2; D ambiguous. CDR1 and CDR2 from the germline V gene are SGHNT and YYREEE (reference sequence). This CDR3 contains 16 residues. The germline V and J ends were trimmed by 0 bases and 4 bases, with 16 bases remaining between them. Written as DNA, the CDR3 is TGTGCCAGCAGCTTGGCCACGCGTGTACAGTTCTATGGCTACACCTTC. Its protein is CASSLATRVQFYGYTF.

About this clone itself: A much larger clone lies a single base off, so this may be a read error. Other DNA sequences in this specimen translate into the identical CDR3. The chain couples TRBV2 to TRBJ1-5, with D unresolved. The CDR3 length is 13 residues. CDR1 and CDR2 from the germline V gene are SNHLY and FYNNEI. The CDR3 DNA reads as TGTGCCAGCAGTCAATGGAGCAACCAGCCCCAGCATTTT. Protein sequence: CASSQWSNQPQHF.

About this clone: A read error may explain this, as a much larger clone is one base away. This chain connects TRBV15 to TRBJ1-1, with TRBD1 identical over 9 bases. The CDR3 contains 14 residues. Germline V gives CDR1 LNHNV, CDR2 YYDKDF (reference sequence). Trimming took 4 bases from V and 3 from J; bases not matched to a gene: 3. The CDR3 bases are TGTGCCACCAGCACCGACAGGGGGGACACTGAAGCTTTCTTT. Translation gives CATSTDRGDTEAFF.

The V gene is TRBV9, the J gene TRBJ2-1; 7 bases line up with TRBD2. CDR1 SGDLS and CDR2 YYNGEE come from the germline V gene. Losses at the gene ends were 1 base for V and 1 base for J; bases not matched to a gene: 2. The CDR3 is made up of 15 amino acids. CDR3 in DNA: TGTGCCAGCAGCGTAACGGGAGGTTCCTACAATGAGCAGTTCTTC. Protein sequence: CASSVTGGSYNEQFF.

The chain combines TRBV7-2 with TRBJ1-5; D possibly corresponds to TRBD1 (6 bases). CDR1 is SGHTA and CDR2 is FQGNSA in the germline V gene. The CDR3 extends over 14 amino acids. Trimming pared 4 bases from V and 1 base from J, leaving 8 bases between. The CDR3 DNA reads TGTGCCAGCAGCTACAGGGTCAGCAATCAGCCCCAGCATTTT. It yields the protein CASSYRVSNQPQHF.

The chain links TRBV6-1 to TRBJ2-1, with 8 positions matching TRBD2. The junction had 6 bases not matched to a gene; V was cut back by 1 base and J by 10 bases. Germline assignment: CDR1 MNHNS and CDR2 SASEGT. The CDR3 loop spans 14 amino acids. The CDR3 spells CASSEDGRAGEQFF. In DNA, the CDR3 is TGTGCCAGCAGTGAAGACGGGAGGGCCGGGGAGCAGTTCTTC.

The chain has TRBV5-6 and TRBJ2-2; D is uncertain. The V gene lost 5 bases and the J gene lost 0 bases, with 8 bases spanning the gap. CDR3 length: 14 amino acids. CDR1 is SGHDT and CDR2 is YYEEEE in the germline V gene. The DNA for the CDR3 is TGTGCCAGCAGTGGACGTTCGAACACCGGGGAGCTGTTTTTT. Protein sequence: CASSGRSNTGELFF.

The V gene is TRBV28, the J gene TRBJ2-1; D is perhaps TRBD2 (5 bases). Trimming stripped 7 bases from V and 3 bases from J, with 16 bases between. The CDR3 runs 15 residues. From germline, CDR1 is MDHEN and CDR2 SYDVKM. The CDR3 DNA follows: TGTGCCAGCAAAAAAACCCAGCGGATCTACAATGAGCAGTTCTTC. It codes for CASKKTQRIYNEQFF.

A remark on this clone: This may be a read error, as it is one base from a much larger clone. The V and J genes are TRBV2 and TRBJ1-1; D possibly corresponds to TRBD1 (6 bases). The CDR3 totals 14 residues. From germline, CDR1 is SNHLY and CDR2 FYNNEI. The CDR3 spells CASGEGGFTTEAFF. CDR3 nucleotides: TGTGCCAGCGGTGAGGGGGGGTTCACCACTGAAGCTTTCTTT.

The gene calls are TRBV27 and TRBJ2-7, with 9 bases fitting TRBD2. After removal of 4 bases from V and 4 bases from J, the junction contained 5 bases not matched to a gene. Germline V gives CDR1 MNHEY, CDR2 SMNVEV (reference sequence). This CDR3 contains 14 residues. CDR3 nucleotide sequence: TGTGCCAGCAGTTCGACTAGCGGACGGTACGAGCAGTACTTC. Amino acids: CASSSTSGRYEQYF.

This clone showed up just a few times. The genes are TRBV4-2 and TRBJ1-4; possibly TRBD1 for D (6 bases). The CDR3 runs to 15 residues. The germline V gene has CDR1 LGHNA and CDR2 YNFKEQ. The ends were cut back, 1 base at V and 4 bases at J, with 10 bases in the middle. CDR3 sequence: CASSQARQVNEKLFF. The CDR3 nucleotides read TGTGCCAGCAGCCAAGCGCGACAGGTTAATGAAAAACTGTTTTTT.